Each of the 17 T cell receptor beta chains below was sequenced from the same sample in a study of cytomegalovirus exposure and HLA in healthy donors. The PCR ran on 60 Vbeta and 13 Jbeta primers. Generated by immunoSEQ multiplex PCR, the TCRdb table keeps only in-frame clones and is missing some. The sample includes about 110,000 clones, around 64% of them seen just once. The sequenced sample was PBMCs. The receptor set was obtained from a woman aged 25-40 years in good health and CMV-seronegative.

The chain recombines TRBV9 with TRBJ2-1; 8 bases match TRBD2. Germline V gene sequence: CDR1 SGDLS, CDR2 YYNGEE. J gave up 4 bases and V 3 bases, and 6 bases lay outside the gene matches. There are 15 residues in the CDR3. Written as DNA, the CDR3 is TGTGCCAGCAGCGCCGGGACTAGGGATTACAATGAGCAGTTCTTC. Its translation: CASSAGTRDYNEQFF.

On this clone itself: One end of the junction fails to match germline, which may point to a read error. This chain links TRBV6-5 with TRBJ1-2; 9 bases match TRBD1. Germline V gives CDR1 MNHEY, CDR2 SVGAGI. The CDR3 covers 12 residues. The CDR3 DNA reads as TGTGCCAGCACGGGACAGGGCTATGGCCACACCTTC. Translation: CASTGQGYGHTF.

In regard to this clone: At one end the junction does not follow the germline gene, possibly because of a read error. The chain is built from TRBV7-9 and TRBJ1-2; tentatively, D is TRBD1 (6 bases). CDR3 size: 15 residues. Germline loops: CDR1 SEHNR, CDR2 FQNEAQ (reference sequence). The CDR3 here is CSSSLSHRETYGYTF. CDR3 coding DNA: TGTTCCAGCAGCTTATCCCACAGGGAAACCTATGGCTACACCTTC.

The chain carries TRBV7-2 and TRBJ2-1; possible D gene TRBD2, 6 bases. The CDR3 sequence is 15 residues long. Germline CDR1 is SGHTA and CDR2 is FQGNSA. Trimming removed 3 bases at V and 2 bases at J, with 11 bases between. This chain's CDR3 is CASSFSGATYNEQFF. CDR3 DNA: TGTGCCAGCAGCTTTAGCGGTGCCACCTACAATGAGCAGTTCTTC.

V and J are TRBV29-1 and TRBJ2-7; 9 nucleotides agree with TRBD2. This CDR3 has 14 residues. CDR1 is SQVTM and CDR2 is ANQGSEA in the germline V gene. V trimming: 4 bases; J trimming: 5 bases; junction bases outside the gene matches: 9. For the CDR3, the DNA is TGCAGCGTTGGCAGTAGCGGGAGAAATCACGAGCAGTACTTC. It encodes CSVGSSGRNHEQYF.

The J gene is TRBJ1-2, the V gene TRBV14; 9 bases agree with TRBD1. The V and J ends lost 7 bases and 9 bases, in that order; junction bases with no gene match: 12. In germline, CDR1 is SGHDN, CDR2 FVKESK. CDR3 length: 14 amino acids. The CDR3 reads CASNTPGQGTSYTF. The CDR3, as DNA: TGTGCCAGCAATACCCCGGGACAGGGAACGAGCTACACCTTC. Drawing the rest from reference TRBV14 and TRBJ1-2, the complete variable domain is EAGVTQFPSHSVIEKGQTVTLRCDPISGHDNLYWYRRVMGKEIKFLLHFVKESKQDESGMPNNRFLAERTGGTYSTLKVQPAELEDSGVYFCASNTPGQGTSYTFGSGTRLTVV.

This clone was observed a few times. The chain combines TRBV18 with TRBJ1-2, with 9 bases lining up with TRBD1. V was clipped by 3 bases and J by 8 bases; unmatched bases: 10. The CDR3 sequence is 15 residues long. The V gene's germline CDR1 is KGHSH and CDR2 LQKENI. DNA of the CDR3: TGTGCCAGCTCACCGGCCAACCGGGACAGGGAAGGCTACACCTTC. This sequence encodes CASSPANRDREGYTF.

CDR3 nucleotide sequence: TGTGCCAGCAGAAGACTAGCGGAGTCCTACAATGAGCAGTTCTTC. It translates to CASRRLAESYNEQFF. The chain couples TRBV6-5 to TRBJ2-1, with 9 bases aligning to TRBD2. The CDR3 loop spans 15 amino acids. CDR1 is MNHEY and CDR2 is SVGAGI in the germline V gene. With 6 bases clipped from V and 1 base from J, the junction kept 4 bases outside the gene matches.

This clone was seen a handful of times. The V and J genes are TRBV7-3 and TRBJ2-2; D uncertain. Germline assignment: CDR1 SGHTA and CDR2 FQGTGA. The CDR3 contains 12 residues. Trimming took 5 bases from V and 8 from J, leaving 9 bases between them. CDR3 in amino acids: CASSGLSGELFF. The CDR3 coding sequence is TGTGCCAGCAGCGGCCTGTCAGGGGAGCTGTTTTTT.

The chain has TRBV5-1 and TRBJ1-1; 9 bases line up with TRBD1. The V segment lost 4 bases and the J segment 6 bases; nucleotides outside the gene matches: 13. This CDR3 spans 16 amino acids. CDR1 SGHRS and CDR2 YFSETQ come from the germline V gene. The CDR3 spells CASSPGTGILHPEAFF. In DNA, the CDR3 is TGCGCCAGCAGCCCCGGGACAGGGATCCTCCACCCTGAAGCTTTCTTT.

This sequence joins TRBV27 and TRBJ2-1, with 7 bases matching TRBD2. V dropped 5 bases and J dropped 8; count of bases not matched to a gene: 15. This CDR3 region has 16 residues. Germline V gives CDR1 MNHEY, CDR2 SMNVEV (reference sequence). CDR3 amino acids: CASSRSGIPGGDEQFF. The CDR3 bases are TGTGCCAGCAGTCGGAGCGGGATCCCTGGGGGGGATGAGCAGTTCTTC.

V usage is TRBV7-3 and J usage is TRBJ2-7, with TRBD2 as a possible D gene (6 bases). Trimming removed 4 bases at V and 7 bases at J, with 14 bases between. This CDR3 region has 13 residues. Per germline, CDR1 SGHTA and CDR2 FQGTGA. The DNA of the CDR3 is TGTGCCAGCAGCTCCGACCCGGGGGTGGAGCAGTACTTC. Translating it yields CASSSDPGVEQYF.

A few counts support this clone. This rearrangement joins TRBV5-4 to TRBJ1-5; TRBD1 matches at 9 bases. The CDR3 spans 16 residues. The V gene end was trimmed by 3 bases and the J gene end by 6 bases; junction bases not matched to a gene: 10. Germline V lookup: CDR1 SGHNT, CDR2 YYREEE (reference sequence). The CDR3 region is CASSSGGTGNSQPQHF. DNA of the CDR3: TGTGCCAGCAGCTCCGGAGGGACAGGGAATTCTCAGCCCCAGCATTTT.

The chain combines TRBV28 with TRBJ2-1, with 9 bases identical to TRBD2. V dropped 6 bases and J dropped 8; count of bases not matched to a gene: 14. In germline, CDR1 is MDHEN, CDR2 SYDVKM. The CDR3 loop spans 16 amino acids. This CDR3 is CASSRNSGSLLDEQFF. As DNA, the CDR3 is TGTGCCAGCAGCCGGAATAGCGGGAGTTTGTTGGATGAGCAGTTCTTC. Full variable domain (remainder filled in from reference TRBV28 and TRBJ2-1): DVKVTQSSRYLVKRTGEKVFLECVQDMDHENMFWYRQDPGLGLRLIYFSYDVKMKEKGDIPEGYSVSREKKERFSLILESASTNQTSMYLCASSRNSGSLLDEQFFGPGTRLTVL.

Here the CDR3 DNA reads TGCGCCAGCAGCACGGGACTAGTGGACGGGGAGCTGTTTTTT. It translates to CASSTGLVDGELFF. The rearrangement joins TRBV5-1 to TRBJ2-2; 8 nucleotides agree with TRBD2. The ends lost 4 bases at V and 7 bases at J; junction bases unmatched: 6. The V gene's germline CDR1 is SGHRS and CDR2 YFSETQ. This CDR3 is built from 14 residues.

The J gene is TRBJ2-7, the V gene TRBV4-3; 7 bases align to TRBD1. This CDR3 has 15 amino acids. Trimming removed 2 bases from V and 0 bases from J; junction bases left unmatched: 4. Germline V lookup: CDR1 LGHNA, CDR2 YSLEER. The CDR3 nucleotides read TGCGCCAGCAGCCAACGGACAGGCCTCTCCTACGAGCAGTACTTC. This codes for CASSQRTGLSYEQYF.

This rearrangement joins TRBV11-2 to TRBJ1-1; D gene ambiguous. V lost 5 bases and J 4 bases, leaving 8 bases between the germline ends. In germline, CDR1 is SGHAT, CDR2 FQNNGV. This CDR3 is 12 amino acids long. The CDR3 nucleotides are TGTGCCAGCAGCGTCCGGGGCACTGAAGCTTTCTTT. It is translated as CASSVRGTEAFF.